A selection of T cell receptor beta chains follows, all from one sample in a study of cytomegalovirus exposure and HLA in healthy donors. TCRdb's copy holds only in-frame clones and misses some; the assay was immunoSEQ multiplex PCR. There are some 130,000 clones in the sample; more than 70% occur only once, and approximately 1.3% lies in the top ten. The specimen sequenced was PBMCs. The source of these receptors is a male donor in good health and CMV-seropositive. Both conserved end residues are part of each CDR3.

TRBJ2-6	TRBV7-3	CASSLGHSGANVLTF
TRBJ2-1	TRBV15	CATSRLAGALDEQFF
TRBJ1-1	TRBV6-1	CASSELWGLGNTEAFF
TRBJ2-1	TRBV19	CASSISRNEQFF
TRBJ2-3	TRBV30	CAWRGRSTDTQYF
TRBJ2-1	TRBV14	CASSQDYRDRANNEQFF
TRBJ1-4	TRBV18	CASSRQGVTNEKLFF
TRBJ1-2	TRBV6-5	CASSYSGGYLGYTF
TRBJ2-7	TRBV19	CASSIRSVDEQYF
TRBJ2-5	TRBV7-2	CASSLLGGTRQETQYF
TRBJ1-1	TRBV7-7	CASSPDNTNTEAFF
TRBJ1-2	TRBV6-5	CASSYSGAGYGYTF
TRBJ2-1	TRBV10-2	CASSDRGRAFEQFF
TRBJ1-1	TRBV5-5	CASSLGGRGYTEAFF